The 27 T cell receptor beta chains in this list originate from one sample, sequenced in a study of CD8+ T cells in alopecia areata. Treatment here: oral pan-JAK inhibitor, 5-10 mg twice daily. Extraction of RNA preceded its reverse transcription into cDNA, which served as the sequencing template. Libraries were prepared by immunoSEQ multiplex PCR; TCRdb keeps only in-frame clonotypes and omits some of them. The sample holds about 280,000 clones; 55% to 70% are singletons and the top ten take under 2%. The sequencing used CD4+ T cells sorted from blood, collected at week 24, from a patient treated with tofacitinib. These receptors all stem from a human donor with alopecia areata.

The V call is TRBV6-6, the J call TRBJ1-6; a weak D match, TRBD1 (5 bases). The V gene lost 5 bases and the J gene lost 11 bases, with 10 bases spanning the gap. CDR1 MNHNY and CDR2 SVGAGI come from the germline V gene (reference sequence). The length of the CDR3 is 12 residues. The CDR3 reads CASSHRGPPLHF. DNA for the CDR3: TGTGCCAGCAGTCATCGGGGACCACCCCTCCACTTT.

This clone was detected only a few times. This chain joins TRBV29-1 and TRBJ2-7; TRBD1 or TRBD2 may be the D gene (5 bases each). The CDR3 runs to 13 residues. From germline, CDR1 is SQVTM and CDR2 ANQGSEA. V was clipped by 6 bases and J by 11 bases, with 23 bases between them. For the CDR3, the DNA is TGCAGCGTATTAATCCCCGGGATAAAGGGGAAGTACTTC. Its protein is CSVLIPGIKGKYF.

This clone was recorded once. The rearrangement links TRBV2 to TRBJ2-5, with a possible D match to TRBD1 (6 bases). V lost 4 bases and J lost 2, with 11 bases in between. Germline CDR1 is SNHLY and CDR2 is FYNNEI. The CDR3 runs 14 residues. DNA of the CDR3: TGTGCCAGCAGTGGACAGGCTCTTCAAGAGACCCAGTACTTC. This sequence encodes CASSGQALQETQYF.

In its sample, this clone was seen once. J is TRBJ2-5 and V is TRBV5-6; 7 bases map to TRBD1. Germline values: CDR1 SGHDT, CDR2 YYEEEE. The ends lost 0 bases at V and 3 bases at J; junction bases unmatched: 2. The CDR3 covers 14 residues. Written as DNA, the CDR3 is TGTGCCAGCAGCTTGGTCGGGACAGAAGAGACCCAGTACTTC. Translated, it gives CASSLVGTEETQYF.

The chain carries TRBV14 and TRBJ2-1, with 7 nucleotides matching TRBD2. CDR3 size: 17 residues. Germline CDR1 is SGHDN and CDR2 is FVKESK. The trim removed 3 bases at V and 1 base at J, leaving 9 bases unmatched. The CDR3 DNA is TGTGCCAGCAGCCAGCTTGGCGGGGGTAGGTCCTACAATGAGCAGTTCTTC. It is translated as CASSQLGGGRSYNEQFF.

This clone was seen more than once but under ten times. The V call is TRBV4-2, the J call TRBJ2-1; 9 bases match TRBD2. Germline lookup yields CDR1 LGHNA and CDR2 YNFKEQ. This CDR3 is built from 17 residues. The trim removed 1 base at V and 5 bases at J, leaving 9 bases unmatched. The CDR3 is CASSQAFSGGPNNEQFF. CDR3 nucleotides: TGTGCCAGCAGCCAAGCTTTCAGCGGGGGGCCAAACAATGAGCAGTTCTTC.

The chain recombines TRBV29-1 with TRBJ1-5, with a tentative D call TRBD1 (5 bases). Per the germline V gene, CDR1 is SQVTM and CDR2 is ANQGSEA. This CDR3 has 14 amino acids. The V gene lost 5 bases and the J gene lost 3 bases, with 14 bases spanning the gap. The CDR3 DNA sequence: TGCAGCGTTCCCGGGACGGAATACAATCAGCCCCAGCATTTT. It yields the protein CSVPGTEYNQPQHF. The full variable domain, rest sourced from reference TRBV29-1 and TRBJ1-5, is SAVISQKPSRDICQRGTSLTIQCQVDSQVTMMFWYRQQPGQSLTLIATANQGSEATYESGFVIDKFPISRPNLTFSTLTVSNMSPEDSSIYLCSVPGTEYNQPQHFGDGTRLSIL.

V gene TRBV7-9 combines with J gene TRBJ2-1; the D gene is possibly TRBD1 (5 bases). Trimming stripped 5 bases from V and 5 bases from J, with 10 bases between. The germline V gene has CDR1 SEHNR and CDR2 FQNEAQ (reference sequence). This CDR3 comprises 13 residues. CDR3 sequence reads: CASSADINNEQFF. The CDR3, as DNA: TGTGCCAGCAGCGCGGACATCAACAATGAGCAGTTCTTC.

This chain links TRBV5-1 with TRBJ1-1; D call uncertain. V was shortened by 0 bases and J by 5 bases, with 5 bases between the two germline ends. CDR3 length: 12 residues. CDR1 and CDR2 (germline): SGHRS, YFSETQ. CDR3 sequence: CASSLVETEAFF. CDR3 nucleotides: TGCGCCAGCAGCTTGGTAGAGACTGAAGCTTTCTTT.

This clone was recorded a few times. The chain recombines TRBV7-2 with TRBJ2-5; D tentatively reads TRBD1 or TRBD2 (7 bases each). V lost 5 bases to trimming and J lost 1 base, with 14 bases between them. Germline V gene data show CDR1 as SGHTA and CDR2 as FQGNSA. The CDR3 has 15 amino acids. DNA of the CDR3: TGTGCCAGCAGCCCTCAGGGGGGGATCCAAGAGACCCAGTACTTC. This encodes CASSPQGGIQETQYF.

The J gene is TRBJ1-2, the V gene TRBV27; D is perhaps TRBD1 (5 bases). The V end lost 8 bases, the J end lost 3 bases, and 16 bases lay between the germline ends. The CDR3 loop spans 14 amino acids. From germline, CDR1 is MNHEY and CDR2 SMNVEV (reference sequence). The CDR3 protein is CASGLTGGHYGYTF. Written as DNA, the CDR3 is TGTGCCAGCGGACTAACAGGAGGACACTATGGCTACACCTTC.

This clone appeared a few times. V gene TRBV28 combines with J gene TRBJ2-3; D ambiguous. The CDR3 is made up of 12 amino acids. Germline V lookup: CDR1 MDHEN, CDR2 SYDVKM. Trimming stripped 6 bases from V and 7 bases from J, with 11 bases between. The CDR3: CASRARVNTQYF. The CDR3, as DNA: TGTGCCAGCAGGGCAAGGGTTAATACGCAGTATTTT.

This clone was counted a few times. DNA for the CDR3: TGTGCCAGCAGCCCGGGACCTCAAGAGACCCAGTACTTC. Translating it yields CASSPGPQETQYF. This chain connects TRBV28 to TRBJ2-5; D assignment may be TRBD1 or TRBD2 (5 bases each). The CDR3 covers 13 residues. Trimming took 6 bases from V and 2 from J, leaving 10 bases between them. Germline V gene data show CDR1 as MDHEN and CDR2 as SYDVKM.

Here the CDR3 DNA reads TGTGCCAGCAGTGAGAGGGGACTTCAATTCGATGAGCAGTTCTTC. This sequence encodes CASSERGLQFDEQFF. The V call is TRBV6-1, the J call TRBJ2-1, with D possibly being TRBD2 (6 bases). The germline V and J ends were trimmed by 3 bases and 8 bases, with 17 bases remaining between them. From germline, CDR1 is MNHNS and CDR2 SASEGT. The CDR3 consists of 15 residues.

V usage is TRBV2 and J usage is TRBJ2-3; D is uncertain. CDR1 SNHLY and CDR2 FYNNEI come from the germline V gene. With 8 bases removed from V and 0 bases from J, the gap between germline ends came to 12 bases. This CDR3 comprises 14 residues. DNA of the CDR3: TGTGCCAGCTCGTCTCTACCGAGCACAGATACGCAGTATTTT. As protein: CASSSLPSTDTQYF. Supplemented by reference TRBV2 and TRBJ2-3, the full variable domain reads EPEVTQTPSHQVTQMGQEVILRCVPISNHLYFYWYRQILGQKVEFLVSFYNNEISEKSEIFDDQFSVERPDGSNFTLKIRSTKLEDSAMYFCASSSLPSTDTQYFGPGTRLTVL.

J is TRBJ2-7 and V is TRBV5-4; maybe TRBD1 (6 bases). Germline CDR1 reads SGHNT; CDR2 reads YYREEE (reference sequence). Trimming took off 3 bases at V and 3 bases at J, with 19 bases between the two ends. There are 16 residues in the CDR3. The CDR3 nucleotides are TGTGCCAGCAGCTCACGAGGGGACACGGATTTCTACGAGCAGTACTTC. It specifies CASSSRGDTDFYEQYF.

Only one count was recorded for this clone. The gene calls are TRBV2 and TRBJ2-1; 9 positions match TRBD1. Germline V gene sequence: CDR1 SNHLY, CDR2 FYNNEI. The CDR3 is made up of 14 amino acids. The ends lost 6 bases at V and 3 bases at J; junction bases unmatched: 3. This CDR3 reads CASRGQGIYNEQFF. CDR3 nucleotide sequence: TGTGCCAGCAGGGGACAGGGCATCTACAATGAGCAGTTCTTC.

The table lists this clone with a few counts. The chain combines TRBV7-9 with TRBJ2-3; a possible D gene is TRBD2 (7 bases). Trimming took 4 bases from V and 2 from J, leaving 13 bases between them. The CDR3 contains 15 residues. Germline V lookup: CDR1 SEHNR, CDR2 FQNEAQ (reference sequence). The CDR3 bases are TGTGCCAGCAGCTCAAGGGGGGGGTCCACAGATACGCAGTATTTT. Translating gives CASSSRGGSTDTQYF.

The chain uses TRBV5-1 and TRBJ2-1, with TRBD2 matching over 11 bases. The CDR3 spans 15 residues. Germline CDR1 is SGHRS and CDR2 is YFSETQ. Losses at the gene ends were 4 bases for V and 4 bases for J; bases not matched to a gene: 4. CDR3 nucleotides: TGCGCCAGCAGCACCGGGACTAGCGGTTACAATGAGCAGTTCTTC. Amino acids: CASSTGTSGYNEQFF.

CDR3 sequence reads: CASSRKDSRYTF. CDR3 DNA sequence: TGTGCCAGCAGTAGGAAAGACAGCCGCTACACCTTC. The chain combines TRBV25-1 with TRBJ1-2; tentative D call: TRBD1 (5 bases). V was shortened by 5 bases and J by 9 bases, with 13 bases between the two germline ends. Germline V gene sequence: CDR1 MGHDK, CDR2 SYGVNS. The CDR3 covers 12 residues.

This chain links TRBV5-1 with TRBJ2-6; D gene uncertain. This CDR3 region has 14 residues. V was cut by 4 bases and J by 3 bases, with 8 bases left in between. The V gene's germline CDR1 is SGHRS and CDR2 YFSETQ. CDR3 DNA sequence: TGCGCCAGCAGCCCCAGTGGTGGGGCCAACGTCCTGACTTTC. As protein: CASSPSGGANVLTF.

This clone was found a few times. This chain links TRBV25-1 with TRBJ2-7, with TRBD1 as a possible D gene (6 bases). V lost 6 bases to trimming and J lost 0 bases, with 18 bases between them. Germline CDR1 and CDR2: MGHDK and SYGVNS. The CDR3 spans 16 residues. CDR3 protein: CASRQTGTSGSYEQYF. DNA of the CDR3: TGTGCCAGCAGACAAACCGGGACATCGGGCTCCTACGAGCAGTACTTC.

CDR3 DNA: TGTGCCAGCAGCTTAGCGGGGCAGGGTCATCAGCCCCAGCATTTT. As protein: CASSLAGQGHQPQHF. J is TRBJ1-5 and V is TRBV7-2; D perhaps matches TRBD1 (5 bases). Germline assignment: CDR1 SGHTA and CDR2 FQGNSA. The ends were cut back, 0 bases at V and 5 bases at J, with 11 bases in the middle. This CDR3 is built from 15 residues.

This chain uses TRBV7-6 with TRBJ2-1; D unclear. The CDR3 covers 15 residues. Germline V gene sequence: CDR1 SGHVS, CDR2 FNYEAQ. The germline V and J ends were trimmed by 1 base and 2 bases, with 9 bases remaining between them. CDR3 residues: CASSLVAGPYNEQFF. The CDR3 nucleotides are TGTGCCAGCAGCTTAGTAGCCGGACCCTACAATGAGCAGTTCTTC.

The rearrangement links TRBV28 to TRBJ1-5; D is possibly TRBD1 (5 bases). The V end lost 4 bases, the J end lost 11 bases, and 12 bases lay between the germline ends. From germline, CDR1 is MDHEN and CDR2 SYDVKM. The CDR3 contains 12 residues. The CDR3 DNA sequence: TGTGCCAGCAGTTCCTGGGCCAGGGCCCAGCATTTT. Amino acid sequence: CASSSWARAQHF. The complete variable domain, with remaining parts taken from reference TRBV28 and TRBJ1-5, reads DVKVTQSSRYLVKRTGEKVFLECVQDMDHENMFWYRQDPGLGLRLIYFSYDVKMKEKGDIPEGYSVSREKKERFSLILESASTNQTSMYLCASSSWARAQHFGDGTRLSIL.

The rearrangement joins TRBV7-9 to TRBJ2-1; tentative D call: TRBD2 (5 bases). The CDR3 has 17 amino acids. Germline V gene data show CDR1 as SEHNR and CDR2 as FQNEAQ (reference sequence). The V and J ends lost 5 bases and 0 bases respectively, with 17 bases between them. The CDR3 sequence is CASSPTPGFRSYNEQFF. CDR3 coding DNA: TGTGCCAGCAGCCCCACGCCGGGGTTCCGCTCCTACAATGAGCAGTTCTTC.

The chain has TRBV2 and TRBJ1-3, with D perhaps TRBD1 (6 bases). Germline loops: CDR1 SNHLY, CDR2 FYNNEI. Trimming stripped 4 bases from V and 4 bases from J, with 23 bases between. The CDR3 extends over 18 amino acids. The CDR3 reads CASSGAGAGAPQGNTIYF. DNA for the CDR3: TGTGCCAGCAGTGGGGCGGGGGCAGGGGCCCCGCAGGGAAACACCATATATTTT.